The 2 T cell receptor beta chains reported below all come from one sample, sequenced in a study of blood T cells in healthy people across ages. Sample-barcoded 5' priming and a J-beta primer mix drove a second PCR of 7 to 11 cycles. TCRdb reprocessed the 5' RACE reads via MiXCR and lists one record per CDR3 protein. The sample yields 800,000 to 950,000 distinct CDR3 sequences, around 48% seen once. Sequenced: blood. These receptors came from a man in his thirties or forties in good health.

The V call is TRBV2, the J call TRBJ2-7; D possibly corresponds to TRBD2 (7 bases). Germline assignment: CDR1 SNHLY and CDR2 FYNNEI. The CDR3 is 15 residues long. With 6 bases removed from V and 6 bases from J, the gap between germline ends came to 21 bases. The CDR3 sequence is CASSERGGMTCEQYF. The CDR3 region has the DNA TGTGCCAGCAGCGAAAGGGGGGGGATGACCTGCGAGCAGTACTTC.

This chain links TRBV10-1 with TRBJ2-1, with D perhaps assigned TRBD1 or TRBD2 (5 bases each). With 10 bases removed from V and 9 bases from J, the gap between germline ends came to 28 bases. The CDR3 loop spans 16 amino acids. Per germline, CDR1 WNHNN and CDR2 SYGVQD (reference sequence). As DNA, the CDR3 is TGCGCCACCGAGGTCACGGTCAGGGCGGGTCGCCCTGAGCAGTTCTTC. Translating gives CATEVTVRAGRPEQFF.